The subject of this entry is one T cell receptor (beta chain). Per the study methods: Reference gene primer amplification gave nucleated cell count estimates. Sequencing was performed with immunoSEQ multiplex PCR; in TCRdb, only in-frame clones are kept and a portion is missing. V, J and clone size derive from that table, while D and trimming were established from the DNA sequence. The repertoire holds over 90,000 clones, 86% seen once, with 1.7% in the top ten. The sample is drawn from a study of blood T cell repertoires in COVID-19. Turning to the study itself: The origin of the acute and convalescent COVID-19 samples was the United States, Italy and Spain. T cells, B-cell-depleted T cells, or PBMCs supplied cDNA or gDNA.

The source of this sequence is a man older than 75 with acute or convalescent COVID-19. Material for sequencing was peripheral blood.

The CDR3 DNA is TGTGCCAGCTCACCACCTTTTGGGCAGGGGGAGGATCAGCCCCAGCATTTT. Translating it yields CASSPPFGQGEDQPQHF. V is TRBV18 and J is TRBJ1-5; 7 bases map to TRBD1. CDR3 length: 17 amino acids. Trimming took 0 bases from V and 5 from J; bases not matched to a gene: 10. Germline V gene data show CDR1 as KGHSH and CDR2 as LQKENI.